The 18 T cell receptor beta chains listed next were all sequenced from one sample in a study of blood T cell repertoires in COVID-19. Repertoires were generated with immunoSEQ multiplex PCR, while TCRdb's copy carries only in-frame clones and drops some. The table lists approximately 300,000 clones, about 90% of them singletons. The material sequenced was peripheral blood. These receptors were collected from a woman in her 40s with COVID-19, enrolled during active disease.

The chain employs TRBV30 and TRBJ2-7; D perhaps matches TRBD1 (6 bases). The V gene's germline CDR1 is GTSNPN and CDR2 SVGIG (reference sequence). Trimming removed 2 bases from V and 0 bases from J, with 11 bases in between. The CDR3 contains 14 residues. For the CDR3, the DNA is TGTGCCTGGAGTAAACAGGGTTCCTCCTACGAGCAGTACTTC. This translates into CAWSKQGSSYEQYF.

There are a few counts of this clone. The chain is built from TRBV5-8 and TRBJ1-5; TRBD1 aligns across 7 bases. The germline V gene encodes CDR1 SGHTS and CDR2 YDEGEE. The CDR3 runs 18 residues. The V gene end was trimmed by 3 bases and the J gene end by 2 bases; junction bases not matched to a gene: 14. The CDR3 sequence is CASSYNRGVGGGNQPQHF. DNA of the CDR3: TGTGCCAGCAGCTATAACAGGGGCGTAGGTGGCGGCAATCAGCCCCAGCATTTT.

The chain employs TRBV18 and TRBJ1-1, with 7 bases fitting TRBD1. Germline V gene sequence: CDR1 KGHSH, CDR2 LQKENI. V lost 2 bases to trimming and J lost 0 bases; unmatched junction nucleotides: 3. The CDR3 spans 15 residues. The CDR3 bases are TGTGCCAGCTCACCAGGACAGGCCTTGAACACTGAAGCTTTCTTT. This sequence encodes CASSPGQALNTEAFF.

This chain joins TRBV3-1 (or the pseudogene TRBV3-2) and TRBJ1-5, with a tentative D call TRBD1 (6 bases). CDR3 length: 15 amino acids. The germline gives CDR1 LGHDT, CDR2 YNNKEL (reference sequence). V was trimmed by 4 bases and J by 2 bases, leaving 12 bases between them. CDR3 amino acids: CASSLNRQGNQPQHF. CDR3 nucleotides: TGTGCCAGCAGCCTCAATCGACAGGGCAATCAGCCCCAGCATTTT.

V and J are TRBV4-1 and TRBJ2-3, with D maybe TRBD2 (5 bases). V was cut by 0 bases and J by 6 bases, with 10 bases left in between. The CDR3 is 14 amino acids. Germline V CDR1 and CDR2: MGHRA, YSYEKL. The CDR3 nucleotides are TGCGCCAGCAGCCAAGATAGTGAGGGTGATACGCAGTATTTT. Translating it yields CASSQDSEGDTQYF.

The V gene is TRBV27, the J gene TRBJ2-3; 8 positions agree with TRBD2. Germline V gene data show CDR1 as MNHEY and CDR2 as SMNVEV (reference sequence). Trimming took 3 bases from V and 5 from J; bases not matched to a gene: 19. The CDR3 has 19 amino acids. CDR3 DNA sequence: TGTGCCAGCAGTTTCTTCGTCCCCGGGGGGGCTAGTGAAGTAGATACGCAGTATTTT. Protein: CASSFFVPGGASEVDTQYF.

The V gene is TRBV19, the J gene TRBJ1-4; D perhaps matches TRBD1 (5 bases). V dropped 5 bases and J dropped 15 bases, with 19 bases sitting between them. Germline lookup yields CDR1 LNHDA and CDR2 SQIVND (reference sequence). The CDR3 totals 13 residues. CDR3: CASSGGPPGVMFF. DNA of the CDR3: TGTGCCAGTAGTGGGGGACCCCCGGGAGTGATGTTTTTT.

This clone was recorded only once. This chain connects TRBV6-2 or TRBV6-3 to TRBJ1-1; D gene unclear. V lost 6 bases and J 0 bases, leaving 5 bases between the germline ends. The CDR3 consists of 12 residues. Germline V gives CDR1 MNHEY, CDR2 SVGEGT. The CDR3 bases are TGTGCCAGCAGCCGAGTGAACACTGAAGCTTTCTTT. Amino acids: CASSRVNTEAFF.

This sequence joins TRBV7-2 and TRBJ2-5; 9 bases are a match to TRBD1. V lost 3 bases to trimming and J lost 5 bases; unmatched junction nucleotides: 4. The CDR3 runs to 14 residues. The germline V gene has CDR1 SGHTA and CDR2 FQGNSA. CDR3 sequence reads: CASSFDRGIETQYF. As DNA, the CDR3 is TGTGCCAGCAGCTTCGACAGGGGGATCGAGACCCAGTACTTC.

This clone appeared a single time. The V and J genes are TRBV5-1 and TRBJ1-5; a weak D match, TRBD1 (6 bases). Per the germline V gene, CDR1 is SGHRS and CDR2 is YFSETQ. V was cut by 7 bases and J by 4 bases, with 12 bases left in between. CDR3 length: 13 amino acids. This CDR3 reads CASRAGENQPQHF. The CDR3 DNA sequence: TGCGCCAGCCGGGCAGGGGAGAATCAGCCCCAGCATTTT.

This chain joins TRBV4-1 and TRBJ1-2, with 8 bases fitting TRBD1. This CDR3 has 15 amino acids. Trimming at V came to 4 bases and at J to 11 bases, leaving 15 bases not matched to a gene. Germline lookup yields CDR1 MGHRA and CDR2 YSYEKL. CDR3 DNA sequence: TGCGCCAGCAGCCCCGACAGGGGAGTATCTATGCGATACACCTTC. It specifies CASSPDRGVSMRYTF.

The rearrangement joins TRBV29-1 to TRBJ1-4, with a weak D call TRBD1 (5 bases). CDR3 length: 13 residues. Germline V gene sequence: CDR1 SQVTM, CDR2 ANQGSEA. The V gene lost 0 bases and the J gene lost 8 bases, with 10 bases spanning the gap. The CDR3 DNA is TGCAGCGTTGAAGATCAGGGAGGAGAAAAACTGTTTTTT. Its translation: CSVEDQGGEKLFF.

V gene TRBV4-3 combines with J gene TRBJ2-1, with TRBD1 as a possible D gene (5 bases). CDR1 and CDR2 from the germline V gene are LGHNA and YSLEER. Trimming removed 3 bases at V and 7 bases at J, with 13 bases between. This CDR3 has 14 residues. CDR3 residues: CASSQVNPGNEQFF. CDR3 coding DNA: TGCGCCAGCAGCCAGGTAAACCCAGGGAATGAGCAGTTCTTC.

The V call is TRBV6-5, the J call TRBJ2-7, with 8 bases identical to TRBD2. Looked up from germline, CDR1 is MNHEY and CDR2 is SVGAGI. The trim removed 4 bases at V and 2 bases at J, leaving 7 bases unmatched. This CDR3 is built from 15 residues. CDR3 residues: CASSSVGTRTYEQYF. For the CDR3, the DNA is TGTGCCAGCAGTTCCGTCGGGACTAGGACCTACGAGCAGTACTTC.

The chain recombines TRBV7-9 with TRBJ2-7; 7 nucleotides agree with TRBD2. The CDR3 is 16 residues long. V shed 5 bases and J 1 base; nucleotides not matched to a gene: 11. Germline V gene lookup returns CDR1 SEHNR and CDR2 FQNEAQ (reference sequence). CDR3 sequence: CASSPLSGGGSYEQYF. The CDR3 region has the DNA TGTGCCAGCAGCCCCCTCTCGGGGGGAGGGTCCTACGAGCAGTACTTC. Based on the CDR3 plus reference TRBV7-9 and TRBJ2-7, the full variable domain is DTGVSQNPRHKITKRGQNVTFRCDPISEHNRLYWYRQTLGQGPEFLTYFQNEAQLEKSRLLSDRFSAERPKGSFSTLEIQRTEQGDSAMYLCASSPLSGGGSYEQYFGPGTRLTVT.

The chain joins TRBV19 to TRBJ2-1; 12 nucleotides line up with TRBD2. The V and J ends lost 3 bases and 10 bases, in that order; junction bases with no gene match: 10. CDR1 is LNHDA and CDR2 is SQIVND in the germline V gene (reference sequence). This CDR3 comprises 16 residues. The CDR3: CASSMGLAGGQEEQFF. DNA of the CDR3: TGTGCCAGTAGTATGGGGCTAGCGGGAGGGCAGGAGGAGCAGTTCTTC.

This chain links TRBV4-3 with TRBJ1-1, with D possibly matching TRBD1 (6 bases). Germline-derived CDR1 and CDR2 are LGHNA and YSLEER. The CDR3 covers 17 residues. Trimming shortened V by 1 base and J by 1 base, and 16 bases separated the two germline ends. The CDR3 DNA reads TGCGCCAGCAGCCAAGCCCTGTCAAGAGGGGGGAACACTGAAGCTTTCTTT. The encoded protein is CASSQALSRGGNTEAFF.

The chain carries TRBV19 and TRBJ2-7; TRBD1 matches 7 bases. Germline CDR1 is LNHDA and CDR2 is SQIVND (reference sequence). The length of the CDR3 is 14 residues. V lost 7 bases to trimming and J lost 4 bases; unmatched junction nucleotides: 10. CDR3 in DNA: TGTGCCAGTACCGCCACCGGGACAGCTTACGAGCAGTACTTC. Protein: CASTATGTAYEQYF.